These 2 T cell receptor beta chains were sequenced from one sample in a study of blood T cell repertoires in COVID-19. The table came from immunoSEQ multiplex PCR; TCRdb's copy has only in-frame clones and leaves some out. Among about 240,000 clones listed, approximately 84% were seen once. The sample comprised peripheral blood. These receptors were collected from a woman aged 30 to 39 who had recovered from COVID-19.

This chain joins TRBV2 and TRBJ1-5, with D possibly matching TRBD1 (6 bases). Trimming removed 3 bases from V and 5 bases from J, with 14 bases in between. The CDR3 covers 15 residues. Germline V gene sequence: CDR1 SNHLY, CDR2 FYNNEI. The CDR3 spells CASSEWQGWDQPQHF. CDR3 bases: TGTGCCAGCAGTGAGTGGCAGGGGTGGGATCAGCCCCAGCATTTT. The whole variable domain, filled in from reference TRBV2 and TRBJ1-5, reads EPEVTQTPSHQVTQMGQEVILRCVPISNHLYFYWYRQILGQKVEFLVSFYNNEISEKSEIFDDQFSVERPDGSNFTLKIRSTKLEDSAMYFCASSEWQGWDQPQHFGDGTRLSIL.

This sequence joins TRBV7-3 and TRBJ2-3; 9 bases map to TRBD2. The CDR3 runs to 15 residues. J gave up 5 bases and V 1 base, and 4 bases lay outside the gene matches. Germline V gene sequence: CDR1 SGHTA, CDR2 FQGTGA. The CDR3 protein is CASSLSGGALDTQYF. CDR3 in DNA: TGTGCCAGCAGCTTAAGCGGGGGGGCCTTAGATACGCAGTATTTT.